The rows below give T cell receptor beta chains drawn from one sample of a study of T cells in Graves' hyperthyroidism and ophthalmopathy. TCRdb itself ran the multiplex PCR reads through MiXCR, one entry per CDR3 protein. The sample shows some 650,000 distinct CDR3 sequences, approximately 16% of them seen only once. Sequencing input: blood. Receptors originate from a woman aged 40 to 55 with Graves' ophthalmopathy. CDR3s include the opening cysteine and the closing phenylalanine or tryptophan. Each record gives: V gene, J gene, D gene, clone size, CDR3 DNA, CDR3 protein. A D gene is named only where the DNA matches it firmly. The size entry is marked missing in some rows and otherwise reads once, few, many or a size class.

TRBV20-1,TRBJ2-1,TRBD2,many,TGCAGTGCTAGCGCGGGAGCCTACAATGAGCAGTTCTTC,CSASAGAYNEQFF
TRBV4-1,TRBJ1-6,TRBD1,-,TGCGCCAGCAGCCAAGATTGGGGGACAGGTAATTCACCCCTCCACTTT,CASSQDWGTGNSPLHF
TRBV2,TRBJ1-1,TRBD1,many,TGTGCCAGCAGTGAGGACAGGGTCGTTGAAGCTTTCTTT,CASSEDRVVEAFF
TRBV7-6,TRBJ1-1,-,-,TGTGCCAGCAGCTCCATCAAGGACAGCATGAACACTGAAGCTTTCTTT,CASSSIKDSMNTEAFF
TRBV19,TRBJ1-2,-,few,TGTGCCAGCCAAGCCTTTACCCGGTCGGGCTACACCTTC,CASQAFTRSGYTF
TRBV10-3,TRBJ1-3,-,-,TGTGCCATCACGCAGGGAAACTTCTCTGGAAACACCATATATTTT,CAITQGNFSGNTIYF
TRBV20-1,TRBJ2-2,-,few,TGCAGTGCTGAGTCGGACACCGGGGAGCTGTTTTTT,CSAESDTGELFF
TRBV2,TRBJ1-5,TRBD1,many,TGTGCCAGCTCCGACAGGGGTGCGGGTCAGCCCCAGCATTTT,CASSDRGAGQPQHF
TRBV11-2,TRBJ2-7,TRBD1,-,TGTGCCAGCAGCCAGGACAGGGAGGACGAGCAGTACTTC,CASSQDREDEQYF
TRBV4-1,TRBJ1-6,-,many,TGCGCCAGCAGGCTTTATCCGTCTTACCGCTCCTATAATTCACCCCTCCACTTT,CASRLYPSYRSYNSPLHF
TRBV3-1,TRBJ2-7,TRBD2,-,TGTGCCAGCAGCCAAGAGGTAGCGGGAGGGCAAGTTTTAACCTACGAGCAGTACTTC,CASSQEVAGGQVLTYEQYF
TRBV5-1,TRBJ1-2,-,many,TGCGCCAGCAGCTTGGGGGTTCAGGGAGGCGGCGGCTACACCTTC,CASSLGVQGGGGYTF
TRBV7-3,TRBJ2-7,-,many,TGTGCCAGCAGCTTGGGTCCGTCCTACGAGCAGTACTTC,CASSLGPSYEQYF
TRBV2,TRBJ1-2,-,many,TGTGCCAGCAGCTCTAGGACAGCTAACTATGGCTACACCTTC,CASSSRTANYGYTF
TRBV2,TRBJ2-2,-,many,TGTGCCAGGGGACTTGCCCAGAACACCGGGGAGCTGTTTTTT,CARGLAQNTGELFF
TRBV12-3/TRBV12-4,TRBJ1-1,-,many,TGTGCCAGCAGTTTGGGACTGGCGAACACTGAAGCTTTCTTT,CASSLGLANTEAFF
TRBV20-1,TRBJ1-5,-,-,TGCAGTGCTAGTTTGGGGGGCAATCAGCCCCAGCATTTT,CSASLGGNQPQHF
TRBV20-1,TRBJ2-3,-,many,TGCAGTGCTAGCTTGCGCGGGGAGTGGAATACGCAGTATTTT,CSASLRGEWNTQYF
TRBV9,TRBJ2-7,TRBD2,many,TGTGCCAGCAGCGTCGCTAGCGGTACCTACGAGCAGTACTTC,CASSVASGTYEQYF
TRBV20-1,TRBJ1-5,-,many,TGCAGTGCTAGAGATCCCGGCAGCTATAGCAATCAGCCCCAGCATTTT,CSARDPGSYSNQPQHF
TRBV2,TRBJ2-7,TRBD2,few,TGTGCCAGCAGTGAAGGTCACCAACTAGCGGGAGAGGCGGACGAGCAGTACTTC,CASSEGHQLAGEADEQYF
TRBV11-2,TRBJ2-7,-,-,TGTGCCAGCAGGTTTATGGACGGCCCCTACGAGCAGTACTTC,CASRFMDGPYEQYF
TRBV28,TRBJ2-7,TRBD2,many,TGTGCCAGCCTCGGACTAGCGGGATCGTACGAGCAGTACTTC,CASLGLAGSYEQYF
TRBV28,TRBJ2-7,TRBD1,many,TGTGCCAGCAGCTCGGGACAGGGCTTAATCGGCGAGCAGTACTTC,CASSSGQGLIGEQYF
TRBV6-2/TRBV6-3,TRBJ2-1,-,many,TGTGCCAGCAGGTACAGGCTGGGGGCCTACAATGAGCAGTTCTTC,CASRYRLGAYNEQFF
TRBV5-1,TRBJ2-5,TRBD2,-,TGCGCCAGCAGCCCCCCCCTAGCGGGGGACCAAGAGACCCAGTACTTC,CASSPPLAGDQETQYF
TRBV4-1,TRBJ2-3,TRBD1,-,TGCGCCAGCAACCCTTGGACAGGGACGGGCACAGATACGCAGTATTTT,CASNPWTGTGTDTQYF
TRBV6-2/TRBV6-3,TRBJ1-4,-,few,TGTGCCAGCAGCACGAATCGCGGTGGTGAAAAACTGTTTTTT,CASSTNRGGEKLFF
TRBV2,TRBJ1-1,-,many,TGTGCCAGCAAAATGAACACTGAAGCTTTCTTT,CASKMNTEAFF
TRBV6-1,TRBJ2-1,TRBD2,few,TGTGCCAGCCGTAGGACTAGCGGAATCGGGTACAATGAGCAGTTCTTC,CASRRTSGIGYNEQFF
TRBV12-3/TRBV12-4,TRBJ2-1,-,-,TGTGCCAGCAGTTTAGCTCGCTTCGATGAGCAGTTCTTC,CASSLARFDEQFF
TRBV19,TRBJ2-2,-,few,TGTGCCAGTAGTATGGCGAGGGAGAACGGGGAGCTGTTTTTT,CASSMARENGELFF
TRBV12-3/TRBV12-4,TRBJ2-7,TRBD2,-,TGTGCCAGCAGTTTGTCTCTGACTAGCGGGAGGGCGTACGAGCAGTACTTC,CASSLSLTSGRAYEQYF
TRBV20-1,TRBJ2-7,-,-,TGCAGTGCTAGCTATGACACATCATTAGAGCAGTACTTC,CSASYDTSLEQYF
TRBV18,TRBJ1-6,-,-,TGTGCCAGCGGCACCCCAGTTTTTTATTCACCCCTCCACTTT,CASGTPVFYSPLHF
TRBV18,TRBJ1-6,TRBD1,many,TGTGCCAGCTCACCACAGGGGGCGGAAAATTCACCCCTCCACTTT,CASSPQGAENSPLHF
TRBV12-3/TRBV12-4,TRBJ2-2,TRBD1,-,TGTGCCAGCAGGCCGGGACAGACCACCGGGGAGCTGTTTTTT,CASRPGQTTGELFF
TRBV3-1,TRBJ2-1,TRBD1,few,TGTGCCAGCAGCCACAGAAACAGGGGGCGCAGCGTGAATGAGCAGTTCTTC,CASSHRNRGRSVNEQFF
TRBV6-2/TRBV6-3,TRBJ2-2,TRBD1,-,TGTGCCTGCAGCCTGACAGGGGTCGACACCGGGGAGCTGTTTTTT,CACSLTGVDTGELFF
TRBV20-1,TRBJ1-6,-,many,TGCAGTGTTAATACCGGCCAAAGGCATTCACCCCTCCACTTT,CSVNTGQRHSPLHF
TRBV2,TRBJ2-7,TRBD1,many,TGTGCCAGCAGACGACAGGGCGAGCAGTACTTC,CASRRQGEQYF
TRBV2,TRBJ2-7,-,many,TGTGCCAGTGCCTCCGGGACGGGCTTGGTCGAGCAGTACTTC,CASASGTGLVEQYF
TRBV29-1,TRBJ2-3,-,-,TGCAGCGTATCCCGGGCCGTCGCAGATACGCAGTATTTT,CSVSRAVADTQYF
TRBV2,TRBJ2-5,-,-,TGTGCCAGCAGCCGTCGAGCGAACCAAGAGACCCAGTACTTC,CASSRRANQETQYF
TRBV12-3/TRBV12-4,TRBJ2-5,-,many,TGTGCCAGCAGGCGGAGTCTACCGGAGACCCAGTACTTC,CASRRSLPETQYF
TRBV28,TRBJ1-1,-,many,TGTGCCAGCAGTTTTTCTGGCACTATGAACACTGAAGCTTTCTTT,CASSFSGTMNTEAFF
TRBV3-1,TRBJ2-5,TRBD2,many,TGTGCCAGCAGCCAAGGGACTAGCGGGGGGGAGACCCAGTACTTC,CASSQGTSGGETQYF
TRBV20-1,TRBJ2-3,-,many,TGCAGTGCCGGAGGGGCAGGCACAGATACGCAGTATTTT,CSAGGAGTDTQYF